This TCR beta chain is drawn from a study of early stage breast cancer tumors. The CDR3 totals 13 residues. Germline CDR1 and CDR2: MDHEN and SYDVKM. V lost 8 bases to trimming and J lost 0 bases, with 10 bases between them. Data came from immunoSEQ multiplex PCR; TCRdb stores just in-frame clones and leaves some out. The repertoire holds around 50,000 clones, with 75% to 85% as singletons. The specimen sequenced was blood. The clonotype was recovered from a person between 45 and 65 years old with breast cancer. This chain connects TRBV28 to TRBJ1-1, with D uncertain. CDR3 DNA sequence: TGTGCCAGCCAGGACGTCATGAACACTGAAGCTTTCTTT. It specifies CASQDVMNTEAFF. The full variable domain, completed using reference TRBV28 and TRBJ1-1, is DVKVTQSSRYLVKRTGEKVFLECVQDMDHENMFWYRQDPGLGLRLIYFSYDVKMKEKGDIPEGYSVSREKKERFSLILESASTNQTSMYLCASQDVMNTEAFFGQGTRLTVV.